This T cell receptor beta chain appears in the sequencing data of a study of T cell responses to AZD1222 COVID-19 vaccine. Study-wide background: Pooled samples include second doses given at about 4 or 12 weeks.

Details on this clone: Its target is not known.

Overall study results and limits: Clonal diversity was possibly underestimated, and white British individuals and females predominated among donors. CD4 TCRs covered the whole spike, strongest at regions 160-218 and 743-854.

V dropped 0 bases and J dropped 0 bases, with 4 bases sitting between them. Germline loops: CDR1 SGHRS, CDR2 YFSETQ. CDR3 size: 14 residues. Clones were sequenced by immunoSEQ multiplex PCR, and TCRdb holds only the in-frame ones, with some missing. The sample has about 120,000 clones; about 90% are singletons. The chain couples TRBV5-1 to TRBJ1-5; D is unclear. This specimen consisted of peripheral blood, obtained on day 0 of AZD1222 vaccination. The TCR sequence derives from an adult in good health. This CDR3 is CASSLEHSNQPQHF. In nucleotides, the CDR3 is TGCGCCAGCAGCTTGGAGCATAGCAATCAGCCCCAGCATTTT.